This TCR beta chain stems from a study of T cells after yellow fever vaccination. Study findings and constraints: High-abundance clonotypes from the bulk population could contaminate FACS-sorted repertoires.

The CDR3 consists of 15 residues. Germline-derived CDR1 and CDR2 are SGHTA and FQGNSA. V lost 2 bases to trimming and J lost 1 base, with 9 bases between them. This clonotype was seen only a few times. Antigen: not known. By 5'RACE template switching, TCR cDNA was produced, with a universal primer site and UMIs added in the process. TCRdb redid the calling of the 5' RACE reads with MiXCR, one entry per CDR3 protein. The sample gives 600,000 to 750,000 distinct CDR3 sequences, 12% of which show up once; about 16% is in the top ten. This specimen consisted of PBMCs, obtained on the day of the yellow fever booster vaccination. The chain recombines TRBV7-2 with TRBJ1-5; D not certain. The TCR was taken from a man younger than 45 who received the YFV17D yellow fever vaccine. The CDR3 here is CASSLPAESNQPQHF. The CDR3 nucleotides read TGTGCCAGCAGCTTACCGGCCGAAAGCAATCAGCCCCAGCATTTT.